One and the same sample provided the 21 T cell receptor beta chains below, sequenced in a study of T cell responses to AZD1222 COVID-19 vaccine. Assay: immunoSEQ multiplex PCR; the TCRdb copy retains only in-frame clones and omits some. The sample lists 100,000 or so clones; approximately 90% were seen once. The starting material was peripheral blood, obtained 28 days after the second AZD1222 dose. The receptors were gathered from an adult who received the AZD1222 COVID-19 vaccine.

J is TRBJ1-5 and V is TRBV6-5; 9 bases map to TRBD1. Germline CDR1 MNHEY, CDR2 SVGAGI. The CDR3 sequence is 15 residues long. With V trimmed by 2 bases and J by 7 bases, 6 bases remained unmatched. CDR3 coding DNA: TGTGCCAGCAGTTACGGGACAGGGACAGGGCAGCCCCAGCATTTT. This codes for CASSYGTGTGQPQHF.

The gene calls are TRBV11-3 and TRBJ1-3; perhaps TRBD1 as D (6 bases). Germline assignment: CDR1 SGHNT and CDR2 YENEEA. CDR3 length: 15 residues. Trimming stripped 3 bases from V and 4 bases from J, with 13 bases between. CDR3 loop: CASSFDGGQGNTIYF. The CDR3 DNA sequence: TGTGCCAGCAGCTTCGACGGGGGCCAAGGAAACACCATATATTTT.

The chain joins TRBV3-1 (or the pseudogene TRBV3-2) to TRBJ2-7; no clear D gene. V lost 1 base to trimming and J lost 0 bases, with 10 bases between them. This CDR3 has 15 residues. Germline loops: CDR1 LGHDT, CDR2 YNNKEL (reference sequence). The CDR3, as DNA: TGTGCCAGCAGCCAAGGGAAGGCTTTCTCCTACGAGCAGTACTTC. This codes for CASSQGKAFSYEQYF.

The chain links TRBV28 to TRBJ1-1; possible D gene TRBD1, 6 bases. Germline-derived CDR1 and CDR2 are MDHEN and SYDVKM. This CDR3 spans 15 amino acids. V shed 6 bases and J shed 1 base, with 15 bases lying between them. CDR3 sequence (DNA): TGTGCCAGCAGAGGAGGGGGGGCGGAGAACACTGAAGCTTTCTTT. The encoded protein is CASRGGGAENTEAFF.

Here the CDR3 DNA reads TGTGCCAGTAGTACCGTGGTAAGCAATCAGCCCCAGCATTTT. Its protein is CASSTVVSNQPQHF. The chain combines TRBV19 with TRBJ1-5; no definite D call. Trimming removed 4 bases at V and 1 base at J, with 8 bases between. Germline assignment: CDR1 LNHDA and CDR2 SQIVND (reference sequence). CDR3 size: 14 residues.

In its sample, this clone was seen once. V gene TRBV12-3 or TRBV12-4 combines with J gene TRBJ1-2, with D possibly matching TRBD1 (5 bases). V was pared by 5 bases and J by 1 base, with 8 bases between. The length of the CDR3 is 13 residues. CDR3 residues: CASSLTVNYGYTF. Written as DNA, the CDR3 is TGTGCCAGCAGTCTGACAGTTAACTATGGCTACACCTTC.

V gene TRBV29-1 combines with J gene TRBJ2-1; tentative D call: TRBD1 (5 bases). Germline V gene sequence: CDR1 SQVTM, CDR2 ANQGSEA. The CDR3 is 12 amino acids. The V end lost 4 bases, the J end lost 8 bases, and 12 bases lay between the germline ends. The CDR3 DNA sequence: TGCAGCGTTGTCCCACTGGGGCATGAGCAGTTCTTC. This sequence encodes CSVVPLGHEQFF.

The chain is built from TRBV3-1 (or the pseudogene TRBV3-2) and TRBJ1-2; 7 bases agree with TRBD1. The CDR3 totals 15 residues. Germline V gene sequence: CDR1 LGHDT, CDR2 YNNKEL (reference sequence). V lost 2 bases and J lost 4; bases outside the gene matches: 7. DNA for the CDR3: TGTGCCAGCAGCCAACAGACAGGGATCGGCTATGGCTACACCTTC. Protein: CASSQQTGIGYGYTF.

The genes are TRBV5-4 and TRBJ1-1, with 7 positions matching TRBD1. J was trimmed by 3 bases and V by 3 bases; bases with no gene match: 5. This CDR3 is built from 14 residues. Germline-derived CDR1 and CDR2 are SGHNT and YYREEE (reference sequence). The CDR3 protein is CASSYRGGDTEAFF. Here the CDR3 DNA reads TGTGCCAGCAGCTACAGGGGTGGGGACACTGAAGCTTTCTTT. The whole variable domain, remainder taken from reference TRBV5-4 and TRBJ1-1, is ETGVTQSPTHLIKTRGQQVTLRCSSQSGHNTVSWYQQALGQGPQFIFQYYREEENGRGNFPPRFSGLQFPNYSSELNVNALELDDSALYLCASSYRGGDTEAFFGQGTRLTVV.

The CDR3 loop reads CASSPGSQETQYF. DNA of the CDR3: TGTGCCAGCAGCCCCGGGAGTCAAGAGACCCAGTACTTC. V usage is TRBV5-8 and J usage is TRBJ2-5, with D tentatively TRBD2 (6 bases). Per germline, CDR1 SGHTS and CDR2 YDEGEE. V lost 4 bases, J lost 2 bases, and 9 bases lay in between. The CDR3 is 13 residues long.

CDR3 nucleotide sequence: TGTGCCAGCAGCTCACCCTCGGGGGCGCGGGAGCAGTACTTC. This gives the protein CASSSPSGAREQYF. This chain connects TRBV7-2 to TRBJ2-7; tentatively, D is TRBD1 or TRBD2 (6 bases each). The ends were cut back, 4 bases at V and 7 bases at J, with 17 bases in the middle. The CDR3 sequence is 14 residues long. The germline gives CDR1 SGHTA, CDR2 FQGNSA.

CDR3 in amino acids: CASSLSLAGVYNEQFF. The DNA of the CDR3 is TGTGCCAGCAGCTTATCACTAGCGGGAGTCTACAATGAGCAGTTCTTC. The V call is TRBV7-2, the J call TRBJ2-1, with 11 bases that match TRBD2. The ends lost 2 bases at V and 3 bases at J; junction bases unmatched: 3. The CDR3 covers 16 residues. The germline gives CDR1 SGHTA, CDR2 FQGNSA.

The CDR3 region has the DNA TGTGCCAGTAGTATAGATTCCTTTATTAGCGAAGGGGGGATTCTGACCAATGAGCAGTTCTTC. Residues: CASSIDSFISEGGILTNEQFF. This chain links TRBV19 with TRBJ2-1; TRBD1 or TRBD2 may be the D gene (6 bases each). The CDR3 contains 21 residues. CDR1 is LNHDA, CDR2 SQIVND, per germline (reference sequence). Trimming took off 0 bases at V and 6 bases at J, with 30 bases between the two ends.

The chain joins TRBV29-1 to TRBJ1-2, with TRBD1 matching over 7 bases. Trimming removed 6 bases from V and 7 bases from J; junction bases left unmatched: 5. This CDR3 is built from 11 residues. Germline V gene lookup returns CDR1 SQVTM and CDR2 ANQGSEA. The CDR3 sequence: CSVRGNGGYTF. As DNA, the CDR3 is TGCAGCGTCAGGGGGAACGGTGGCTACACCTTC.

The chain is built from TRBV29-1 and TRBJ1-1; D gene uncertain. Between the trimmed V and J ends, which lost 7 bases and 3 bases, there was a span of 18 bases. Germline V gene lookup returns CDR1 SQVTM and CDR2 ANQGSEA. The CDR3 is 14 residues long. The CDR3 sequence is CSASEGSGDTEAFF. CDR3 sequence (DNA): TGCAGCGCCAGTGAGGGAAGTGGGGACACTGAAGCTTTCTTT.

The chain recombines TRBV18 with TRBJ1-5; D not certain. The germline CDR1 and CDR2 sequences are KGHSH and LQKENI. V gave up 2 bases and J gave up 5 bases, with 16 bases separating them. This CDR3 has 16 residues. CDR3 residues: CASSPSVGLTHQPQHF. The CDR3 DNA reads TGTGCCAGCTCACCATCGGTAGGTCTTACTCATCAGCCCCAGCATTTT.

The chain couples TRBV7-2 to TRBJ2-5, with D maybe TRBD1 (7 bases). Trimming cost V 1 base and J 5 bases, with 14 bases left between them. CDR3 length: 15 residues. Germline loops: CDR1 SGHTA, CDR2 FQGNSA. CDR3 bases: TGTGCCAGCAGCTTAGGTCAGGGGGGTCGGGAGACCCAGTACTTC. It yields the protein CASSLGQGGRETQYF.

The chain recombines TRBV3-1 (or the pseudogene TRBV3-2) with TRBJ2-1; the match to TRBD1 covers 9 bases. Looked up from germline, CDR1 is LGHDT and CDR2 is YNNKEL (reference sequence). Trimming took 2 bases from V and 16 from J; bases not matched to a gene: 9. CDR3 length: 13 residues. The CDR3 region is CASSQSLRQGVFF. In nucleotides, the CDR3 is TGTGCCAGCAGCCAATCTCTCCGACAGGGGGTTTTCTTC.

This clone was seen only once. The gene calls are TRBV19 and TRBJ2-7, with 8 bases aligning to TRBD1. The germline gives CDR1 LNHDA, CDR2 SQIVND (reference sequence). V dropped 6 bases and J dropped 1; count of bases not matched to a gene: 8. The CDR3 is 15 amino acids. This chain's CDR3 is CASSNDRGDSYEQYF. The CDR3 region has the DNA TGTGCCAGTAGCAATGACAGGGGTGATTCCTACGAGCAGTACTTC.

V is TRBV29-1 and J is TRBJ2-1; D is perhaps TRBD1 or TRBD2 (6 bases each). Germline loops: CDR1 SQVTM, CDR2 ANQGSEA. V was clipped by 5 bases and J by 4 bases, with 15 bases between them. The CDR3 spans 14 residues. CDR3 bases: TGCAGCGTTCTATGGGGGGCGCAGTACAATGAGCAGTTCTTC. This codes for CSVLWGAQYNEQFF.

The CDR3 DNA is TGCAGCGTCGCCGCACTGGGGAGGACTGAAGCTTTCTTT. Its translation: CSVAALGRTEAFF. The chain couples TRBV29-1 to TRBJ1-1; unclear D gene. V lost 6 bases and J 5 bases, leaving 16 bases between the germline ends. This CDR3 is built from 13 residues. Germline CDR1 is SQVTM and CDR2 is ANQGSEA. Looking up the rest from reference TRBV29-1 and TRBJ1-1 gives the full variable domain: SAVISQKPSRDICQRGTSLTIQCQVDSQVTMMFWYRQQPGQSLTLIATANQGSEATYESGFVIDKFPISRPNLTFSTLTVSNMSPEDSSIYLCSVAALGRTEAFFGQGTRLTVV.